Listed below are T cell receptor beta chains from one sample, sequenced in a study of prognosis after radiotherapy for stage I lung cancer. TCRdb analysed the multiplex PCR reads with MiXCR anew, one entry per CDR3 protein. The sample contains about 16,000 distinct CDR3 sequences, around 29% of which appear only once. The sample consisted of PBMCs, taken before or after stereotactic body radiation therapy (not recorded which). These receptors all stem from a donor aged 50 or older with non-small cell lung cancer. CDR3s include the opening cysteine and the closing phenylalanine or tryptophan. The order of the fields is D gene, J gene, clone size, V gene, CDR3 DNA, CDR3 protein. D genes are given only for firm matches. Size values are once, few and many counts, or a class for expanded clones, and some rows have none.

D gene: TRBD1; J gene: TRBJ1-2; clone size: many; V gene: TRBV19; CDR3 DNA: TGTGCCAGTAGTCGGCCCGGGACAGATATTCCATCTCGAGCCAGCTACACCTTC; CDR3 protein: CASSRPGTDIPSRASYTF
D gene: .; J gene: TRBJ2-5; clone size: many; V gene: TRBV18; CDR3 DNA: TGTGCCAGCTCACCACAAGAGACCCAGTACTTC; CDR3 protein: CASSPQETQYF
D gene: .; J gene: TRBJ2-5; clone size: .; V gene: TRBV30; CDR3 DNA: TGTGCCTGGTCCAGGTCGGAGACCCAGTACTTC; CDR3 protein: CAWSRSETQYF
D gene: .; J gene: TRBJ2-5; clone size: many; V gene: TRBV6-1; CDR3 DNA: TGTGCCAGCGGGGGAGGGGACAAGCCCAGTGAGACCCAGTACTTC; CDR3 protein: CASGGGDKPSETQYF
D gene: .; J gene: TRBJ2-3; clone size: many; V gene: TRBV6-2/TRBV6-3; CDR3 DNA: TGTGCCAGCAGCGGACTAACCCGCACAGATACGCAGTATTTT; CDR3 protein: CASSGLTRTDTQYF
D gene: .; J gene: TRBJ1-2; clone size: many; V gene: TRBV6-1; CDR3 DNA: TGTGCCAGCAGGGGAGGCGATGGCTACACCTTC; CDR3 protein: CASRGGDGYTF
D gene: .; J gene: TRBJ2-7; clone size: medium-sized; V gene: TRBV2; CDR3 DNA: TGTGCCAGCAGTGAGGTGCGGGACCACGAGCAGTACTTC; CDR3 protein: CASSEVRDHEQYF
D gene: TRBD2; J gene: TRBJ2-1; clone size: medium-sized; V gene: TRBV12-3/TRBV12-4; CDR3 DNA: TGTGCCAGCTGTACCGGGACTAGCGGTTACAATGAGCAGTTCTTC; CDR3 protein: CASCTGTSGYNEQFF
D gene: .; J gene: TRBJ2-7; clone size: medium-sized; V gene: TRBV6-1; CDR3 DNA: TGTGCCAGCAGTGAAGATGTTGGTGACAGCTCCTACGAGCAGTACTTC; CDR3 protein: CASSEDVGDSSYEQYF
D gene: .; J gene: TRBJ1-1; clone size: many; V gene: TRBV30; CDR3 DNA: TGTGCCTTGGATACCGCGGCAGGGAACACTGAAGCTTTCTTT; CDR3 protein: CALDTAAGNTEAFF
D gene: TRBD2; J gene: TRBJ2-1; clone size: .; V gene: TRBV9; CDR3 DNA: TGTGCCAGCAGCGTATCAGGACTAGCGAAATACAATGAGCAGCTCTTT; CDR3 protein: CASSVSGLAKYNEQLF
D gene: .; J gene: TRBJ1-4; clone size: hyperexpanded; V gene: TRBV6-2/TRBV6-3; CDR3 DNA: TGTGCCAGCAGCGAAGACAGGAGGGATGAAAAACTGTTTTTT; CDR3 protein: CASSEDRRDEKLFF
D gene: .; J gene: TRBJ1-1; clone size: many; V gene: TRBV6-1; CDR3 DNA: TGTGCCAGCAGCGAGGCTGGTGAGGTTGGTGAAGCTTTCTTT; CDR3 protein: CASSEAGEVGEAFF
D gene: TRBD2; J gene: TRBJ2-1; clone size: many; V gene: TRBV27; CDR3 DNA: TGTGCCAGCTTTAGCGGGTTTCCCGACAATGAGCAGTTCTTC; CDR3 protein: CASFSGFPDNEQFF
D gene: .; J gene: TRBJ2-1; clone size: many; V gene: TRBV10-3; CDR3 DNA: TGTGCCATCACTCCAGAAGGGATCGCTGAGCAGTTCTTC; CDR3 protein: CAITPEGIAEQFF
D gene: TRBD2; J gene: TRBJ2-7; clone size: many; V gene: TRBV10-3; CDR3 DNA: TGTGCCATCAGTGAATCTAGCGGGAGTTACGAGCAGTACTTC; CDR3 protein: CAISESSGSYEQYF
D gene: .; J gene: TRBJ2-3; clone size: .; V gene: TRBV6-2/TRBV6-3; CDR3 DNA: TGTGCCAGCAGTTACGTACATGCCACAGATGCGCAGTATTTT; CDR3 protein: CASSYVHATDAQYF
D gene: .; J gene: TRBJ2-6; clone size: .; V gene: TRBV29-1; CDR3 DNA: TGCAGCGTTGCCCCTAGCGTGAGATATGGGGCCAACGTCCTGACTTTC; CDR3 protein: CSVAPSVRYGANVLTF
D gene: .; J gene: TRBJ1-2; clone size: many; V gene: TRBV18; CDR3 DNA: TGTGCCAGCTCACCCTCATCCTCGGGCTATGGCTACACCTTC; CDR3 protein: CASSPSSSGYGYTF
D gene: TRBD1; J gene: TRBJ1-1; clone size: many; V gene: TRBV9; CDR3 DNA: TGTGCCAGCAGCCCGGGACAGAACCCATACACTGAAGCTTTCTTT; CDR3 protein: CASSPGQNPYTEAFF
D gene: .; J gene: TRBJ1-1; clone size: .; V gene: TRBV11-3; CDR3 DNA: TGTGCCAGCAGCTTATCGGGGGAGAGCACTGAAGATTTCTTT; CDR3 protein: CASSLSGESTEDFF
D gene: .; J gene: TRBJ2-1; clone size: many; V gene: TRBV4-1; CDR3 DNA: TGCGCCAGAACCGGGACGGGAGACTACAATGAGCAGTTCTTC; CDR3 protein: CARTGTGDYNEQFF
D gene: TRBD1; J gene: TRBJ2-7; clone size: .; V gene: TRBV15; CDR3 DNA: TGTGCCACCAGAGTACGGACAGGGTCCTACGAGCAGCACTTC; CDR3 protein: CATRVRTGSYEQHF
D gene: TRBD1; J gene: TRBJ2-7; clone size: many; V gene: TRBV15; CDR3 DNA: TGTGCCACCAGCGTACGGACAGGGTCCTACGAGCAGTACTTC; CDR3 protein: CATSVRTGSYEQYF
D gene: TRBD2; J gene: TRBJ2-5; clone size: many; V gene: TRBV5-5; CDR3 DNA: TGTGCCAGCAGCCCGCGACTAGCGGTGGAAGAGACCCAGTACTTC; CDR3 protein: CASSPRLAVEETQYF
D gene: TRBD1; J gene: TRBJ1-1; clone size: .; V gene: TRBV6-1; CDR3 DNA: TGTGCCAGCAGGCCGGGACAGGTGGTTTTGGTGAACACTGAGGCTTTCTTT; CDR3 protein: CASRPGQVVLVNTEAFF
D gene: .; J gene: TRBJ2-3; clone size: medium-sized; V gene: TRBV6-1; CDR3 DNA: TGTGCCAGCAGCCCAGACGGTTCTAGCACAGATACGCAGTATTTT; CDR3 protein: CASSPDGSSTDTQYF
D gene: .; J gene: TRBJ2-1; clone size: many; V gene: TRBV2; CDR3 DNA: TGTGCCAGCAGCGGAGGGGGATCTGAGCAGTTCTTC; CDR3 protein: CASSGGGSEQFF
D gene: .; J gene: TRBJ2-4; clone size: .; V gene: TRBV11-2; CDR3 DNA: TGTGCCAGCCCCGGGGGCCGGACAACCCACCTAGCCAAAAACATTCAGTACTTC; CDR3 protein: CASPGGRTTHLAKNIQYF
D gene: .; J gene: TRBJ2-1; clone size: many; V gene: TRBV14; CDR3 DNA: TGTGCCAGCAGCCAAGTTTCGTCTAATGAGCAGTTCTTC; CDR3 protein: CASSQVSSNEQFF
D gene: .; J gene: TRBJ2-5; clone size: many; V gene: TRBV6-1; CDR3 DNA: TGTGCCAGTACAGGCATACAAGAGACCCAGTACTTC; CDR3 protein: CASTGIQETQYF
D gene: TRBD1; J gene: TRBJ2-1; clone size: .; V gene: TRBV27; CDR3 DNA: TGTGCCAGCAGCATGACAGGGTTTTACAATGAGCAGTTCTTC; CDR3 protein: CASSMTGFYNEQFF
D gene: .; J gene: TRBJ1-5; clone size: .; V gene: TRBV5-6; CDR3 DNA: TGTGCCAGCAGCTTGGGGGCTCAGGCCCAGCATTTT; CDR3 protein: CASSLGAQAQHF
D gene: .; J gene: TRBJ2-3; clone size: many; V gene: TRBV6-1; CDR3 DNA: TGTGCCAGCAGCGGGGGTGATGCGCAGTATTTT; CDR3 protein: CASSGGDAQYF
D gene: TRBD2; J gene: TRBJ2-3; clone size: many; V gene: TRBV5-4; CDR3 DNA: TGTGCCAGCAGCTGGAAGCGAGTCTCTAGCGGAAAAAGCACAGATACGCAGTATTTT; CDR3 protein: CASSWKRVSSGKSTDTQYF
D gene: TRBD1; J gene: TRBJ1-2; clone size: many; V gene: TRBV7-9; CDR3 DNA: TGTGCCAGCAGCTTAGAACTAGGTGGCGGACAGGTTCTTGGCTACACCTTC; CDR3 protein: CASSLELGGGQVLGYTF
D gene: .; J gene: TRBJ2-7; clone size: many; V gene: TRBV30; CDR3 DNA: TGTGCCTGGAGTCAGGGGACTCCCTTCGAGCAGTACTTC; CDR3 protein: CAWSQGTPFEQYF
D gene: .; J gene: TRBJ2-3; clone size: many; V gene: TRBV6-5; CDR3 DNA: TGTGCCAGCAGTTACCGTAGTGGGGAGGTAGATACGCAGTATTTT; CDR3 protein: CASSYRSGEVDTQYF
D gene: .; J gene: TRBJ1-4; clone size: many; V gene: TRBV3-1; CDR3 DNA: TGTGCCAGCAGCCAAGGCGCCGGGGGGGCGACTAATGAAAAACTGTTTTTT; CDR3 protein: CASSQGAGGATNEKLFF
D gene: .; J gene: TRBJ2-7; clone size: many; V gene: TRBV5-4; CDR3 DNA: TGTGCCAGCAGCTCGTCCTCTAAGCGCGGGGCCTACGAGCAGTACTTC; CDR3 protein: CASSSSSKRGAYEQYF
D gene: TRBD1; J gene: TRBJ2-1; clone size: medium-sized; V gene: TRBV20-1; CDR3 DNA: TGCAGTGCTACGGACAGGGGGCGCTACAATGAGCAGTTCTTC; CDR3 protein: CSATDRGRYNEQFF
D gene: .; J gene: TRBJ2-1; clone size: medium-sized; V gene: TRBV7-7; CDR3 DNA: TGTGCCAGCAGTTCCGGGACCGCAAGCAATGAGCAGTTCTTC; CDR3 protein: CASSSGTASNEQFF
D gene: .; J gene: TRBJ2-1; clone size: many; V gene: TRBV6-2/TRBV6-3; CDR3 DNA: TGTGCCAGCAGTAACCCGGTGAGCACGGATTGGCCGTTCTTC; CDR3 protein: CASSNPVSTDWPFF
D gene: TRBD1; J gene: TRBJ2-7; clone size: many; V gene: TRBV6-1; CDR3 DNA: TGTGCCAGCAGTGAAATGGACAGGTCCTACGAGCAGTACTTC; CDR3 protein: CASSEMDRSYEQYF
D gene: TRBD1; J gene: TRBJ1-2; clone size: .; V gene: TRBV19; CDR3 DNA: TGTGCTTGTAGTAAAAGAGACAGGGGGCTTAGCTACACCTTC; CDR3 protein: CACSKRDRGLSYTF
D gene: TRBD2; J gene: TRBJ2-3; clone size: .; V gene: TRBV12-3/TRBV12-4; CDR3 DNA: TGTGCCAGCAGCTCGCTAGCGGGAGGCACAGATACGCAGTATTTT; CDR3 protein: CASSSLAGGTDTQYF
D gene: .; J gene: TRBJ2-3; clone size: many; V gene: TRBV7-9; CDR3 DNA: TGTGCCAGCAGCGAGAGCCGGGACTTGCGCACAGATACGCAGTATTTT; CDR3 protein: CASSESRDLRTDTQYF
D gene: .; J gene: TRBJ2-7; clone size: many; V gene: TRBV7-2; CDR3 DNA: TGTGCCAGCAGCTTCTCGGGGTACGAGCAGTACTTC; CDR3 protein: CASSFSGYEQYF
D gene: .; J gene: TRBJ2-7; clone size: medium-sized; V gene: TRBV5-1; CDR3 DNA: TGCGCCAGCAGCTTGGCTCAGGGGATGTACGAGCAGTACTTC; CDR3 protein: CASSLAQGMYEQYF
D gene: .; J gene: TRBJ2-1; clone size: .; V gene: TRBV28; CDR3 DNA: TGTGCCAGCAGGCTAGTGGTAGGGGAGGTCAATGAGCAGTTCTTC; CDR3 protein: CASRLVVGEVNEQFF
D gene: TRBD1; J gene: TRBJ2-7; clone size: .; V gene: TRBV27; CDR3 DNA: TGTGCCAGCAGACTTATGCTATCAGGGGGAGTGAAGCAGTACTTC; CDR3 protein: CASRLMLSGGVKQYF
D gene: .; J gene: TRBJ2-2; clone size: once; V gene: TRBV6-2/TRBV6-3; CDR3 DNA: TGTGCCAGCAGTGTATCGGGAGAGGACGGGGATCTGTTTTTT; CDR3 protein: CASSVSGEDGDLFF
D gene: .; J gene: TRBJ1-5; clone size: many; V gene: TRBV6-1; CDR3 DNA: TGTGCCAGCAGGACCAACGGCAGGGTCTACAATCAGCCCCAGCATTTT; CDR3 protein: CASRTNGRVYNQPQHF